The entry below describes one T cell receptor (beta chain). Antigen: not known. These data originate in a study of cytomegalovirus exposure and HLA in healthy donors. Germline V lookup: CDR1 PRHDT, CDR2 FYEKMQ (reference sequence). The CDR3 has 15 residues. V was pared by 5 bases and J by 10 bases, with 18 bases between. 13 Jbeta primers and 60 Vbeta primers were used for the PCR. Clones were sequenced by immunoSEQ multiplex PCR, and TCRdb holds only the in-frame ones, with some missing. This table has 37,000 or so clones, 80% to 90% appearing once. Notes on the study in general: In a later analysis, around 18,000 TCR beta sequences were associated with HLA alleles at 0.05 false discovery rate. The likely explanation for a cluster of highly shared sequence variants was sequencing artifact. Some TCR beta chains (over 150 of them) were listed as cytomegalovirus-associated. Only CMV serostatus was available as immune exposure information.

Sequenced input: PBMCs. The gene calls are TRBV13 and TRBJ1-6; D possibly corresponds to TRBD1 (5 bases). This TCR came from a woman in her forties in good health and CMV-seronegative. Written as DNA, the CDR3 is TGTGCCAGCAGCGACCGGACATTAGTAGGCTCACCCCTCCACTTT. Amino acids: CASSDRTLVGSPLHF.